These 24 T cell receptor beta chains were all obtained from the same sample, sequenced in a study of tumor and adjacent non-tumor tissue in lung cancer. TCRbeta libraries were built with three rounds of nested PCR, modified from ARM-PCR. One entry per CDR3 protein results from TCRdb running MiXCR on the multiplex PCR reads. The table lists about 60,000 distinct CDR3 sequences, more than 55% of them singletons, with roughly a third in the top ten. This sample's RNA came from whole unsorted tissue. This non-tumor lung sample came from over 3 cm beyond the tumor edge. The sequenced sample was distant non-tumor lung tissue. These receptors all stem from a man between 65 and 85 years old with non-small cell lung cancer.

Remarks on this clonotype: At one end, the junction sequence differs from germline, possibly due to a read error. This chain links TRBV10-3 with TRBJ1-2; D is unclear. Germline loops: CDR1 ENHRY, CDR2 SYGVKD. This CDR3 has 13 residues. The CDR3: CANSESLAHGYTF. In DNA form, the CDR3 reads TGTGCCAACAGTGAGTCCCTTGCCCATGGCTACACTTTC.

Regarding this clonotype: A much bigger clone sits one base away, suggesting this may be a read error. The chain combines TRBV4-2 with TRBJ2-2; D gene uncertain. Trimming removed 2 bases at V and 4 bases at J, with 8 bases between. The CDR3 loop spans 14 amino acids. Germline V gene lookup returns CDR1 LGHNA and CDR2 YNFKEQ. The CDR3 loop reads CASSQTRSTGELFF. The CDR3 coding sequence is TGTGCCAGCAGCCAAACTCGGAGCACCGGGGAGCTGTTTTTT.

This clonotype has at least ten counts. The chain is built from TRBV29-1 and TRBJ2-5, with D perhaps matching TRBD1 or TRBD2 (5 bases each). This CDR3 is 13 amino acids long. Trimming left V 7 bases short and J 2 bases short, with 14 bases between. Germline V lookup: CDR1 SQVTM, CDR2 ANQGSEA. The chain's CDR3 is CSAWGSAQETQYF. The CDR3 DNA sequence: TGCAGCGCTTGGGGGTCGGCACAAGAGACCCAGTACTTC.

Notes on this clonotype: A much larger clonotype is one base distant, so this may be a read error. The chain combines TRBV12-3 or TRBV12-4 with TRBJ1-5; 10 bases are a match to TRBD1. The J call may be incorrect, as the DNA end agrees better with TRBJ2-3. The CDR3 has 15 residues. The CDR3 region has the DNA TGTGCCAGCAGTATTCGACAGGGGGCCTATCAGCCCCAGTATTTT. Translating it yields CASSIRQGAYQPQYF.

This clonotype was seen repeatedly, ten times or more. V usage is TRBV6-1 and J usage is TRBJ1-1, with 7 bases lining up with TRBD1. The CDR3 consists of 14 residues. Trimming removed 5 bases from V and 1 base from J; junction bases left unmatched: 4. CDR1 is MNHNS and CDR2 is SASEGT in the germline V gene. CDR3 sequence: CASSPRQGNTEAFF. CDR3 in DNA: TGTGCCAGCAGTCCTCGACAGGGGAACACTGAAGCTTTCTTT.

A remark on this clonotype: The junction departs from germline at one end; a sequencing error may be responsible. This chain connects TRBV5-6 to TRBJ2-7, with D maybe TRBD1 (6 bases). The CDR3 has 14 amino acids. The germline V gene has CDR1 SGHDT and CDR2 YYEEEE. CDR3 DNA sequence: TGTGCCAACACCGGCGACAGGTTCTCCTACGAACAGTACTTC. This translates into CANTGDRFSYEQYF.

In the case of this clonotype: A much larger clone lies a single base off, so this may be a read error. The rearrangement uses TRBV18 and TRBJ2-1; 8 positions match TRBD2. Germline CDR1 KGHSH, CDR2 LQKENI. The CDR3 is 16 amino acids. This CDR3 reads CASTPPDGGAYNEQFF. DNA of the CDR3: TGTGCCAGCACACCACCGGACGGGGGGGCCTACAATGAGCAGTTCTTC.

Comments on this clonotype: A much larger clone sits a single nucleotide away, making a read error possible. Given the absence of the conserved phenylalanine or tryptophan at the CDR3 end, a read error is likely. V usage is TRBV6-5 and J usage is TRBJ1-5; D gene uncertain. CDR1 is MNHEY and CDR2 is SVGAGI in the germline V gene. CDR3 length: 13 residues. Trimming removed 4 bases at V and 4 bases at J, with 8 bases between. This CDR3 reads CASSSAANQPQHS. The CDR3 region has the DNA TGTGCCAGCAGTTCAGCAGCTAATCAGCCCCAGCATTCT.

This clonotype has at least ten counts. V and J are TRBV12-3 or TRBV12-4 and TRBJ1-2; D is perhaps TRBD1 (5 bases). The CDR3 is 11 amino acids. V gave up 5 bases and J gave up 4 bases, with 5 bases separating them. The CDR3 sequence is CASSGGYGYTF. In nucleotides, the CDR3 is TGTGCCAGCAGTGGGGGCTATGGCTACACCTTC.

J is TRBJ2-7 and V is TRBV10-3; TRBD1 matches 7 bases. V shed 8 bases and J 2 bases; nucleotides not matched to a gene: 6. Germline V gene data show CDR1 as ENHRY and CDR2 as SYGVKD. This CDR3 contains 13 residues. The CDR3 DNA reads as TGTGCCATCGGCTATACAGGGGCCTACGAGCAGTACTTC. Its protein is CAIGYTGAYEQYF.

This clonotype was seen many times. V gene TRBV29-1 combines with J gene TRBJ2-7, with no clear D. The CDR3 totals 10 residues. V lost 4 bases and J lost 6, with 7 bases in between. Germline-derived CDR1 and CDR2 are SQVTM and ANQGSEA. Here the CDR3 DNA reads TGCAGCGTTGTAACCATCGAGCAGTACTTC. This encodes CSVVTIEQYF.

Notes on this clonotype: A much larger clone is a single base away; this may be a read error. The CDR3 DNA is TGTGCCAGCGGTTCTCGTCAGGGACCCCAAGAGACCCAGTACTTC. Protein: CASGSRQGPQETQYF. The J gene is TRBJ2-5, the V gene TRBV12-3 or TRBV12-4; D could derive from TRBD1 or TRBD2 (5 bases each). The CDR3 is 15 amino acids. Trimming left V 8 bases short and J 1 base short, with 17 bases between.

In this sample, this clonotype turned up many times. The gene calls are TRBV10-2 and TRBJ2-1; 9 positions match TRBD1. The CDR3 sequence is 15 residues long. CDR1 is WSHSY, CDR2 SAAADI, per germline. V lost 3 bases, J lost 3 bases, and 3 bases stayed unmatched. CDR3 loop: CASSDVTGGYNEQFF. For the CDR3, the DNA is TGCGCCAGCAGTGACGTGACAGGGGGCTACAATGAGCAGTTCTTC.

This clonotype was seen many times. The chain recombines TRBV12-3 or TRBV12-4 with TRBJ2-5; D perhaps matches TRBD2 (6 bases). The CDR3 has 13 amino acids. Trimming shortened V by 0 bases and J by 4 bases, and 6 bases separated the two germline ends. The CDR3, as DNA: TGTGCCAGCAGTTTAGCGGGAGGAGAGACCCAGTACTTC. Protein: CASSLAGGETQYF.

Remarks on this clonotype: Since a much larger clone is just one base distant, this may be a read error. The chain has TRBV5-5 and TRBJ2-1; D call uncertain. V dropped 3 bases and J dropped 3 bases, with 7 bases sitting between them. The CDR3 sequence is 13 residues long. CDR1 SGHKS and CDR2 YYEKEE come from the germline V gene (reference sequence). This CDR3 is CASSSVVYNEQFF. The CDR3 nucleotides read TGTGCCAGCAGCTCGGTAGTCTACAATGAGCAGTTCTTC. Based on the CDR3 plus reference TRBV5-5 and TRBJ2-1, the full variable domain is DAGVTQSPTHLIKTRGQQVTLRCSPISGHKSVSWYQQVLGQGPQFIFQYYEKEERGRGNFPDRFSARQFPNYSSELNVNALLLGDSALYLCASSSVVYNEQFFGPGTRLTVL.

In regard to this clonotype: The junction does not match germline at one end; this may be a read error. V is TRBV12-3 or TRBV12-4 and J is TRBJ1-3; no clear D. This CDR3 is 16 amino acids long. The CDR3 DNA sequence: TGTATCAGCAGTTTTCGCCGGGAGCCAACTGGTAACACCATATATTTT. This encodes CISSFRREPTGNTIYF.

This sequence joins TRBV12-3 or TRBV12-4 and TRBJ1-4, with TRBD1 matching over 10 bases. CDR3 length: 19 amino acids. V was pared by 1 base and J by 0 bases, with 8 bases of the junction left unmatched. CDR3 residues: CASSLGDRGFPATNEKLFF. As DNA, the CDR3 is TGTGCCAGCAGTTTAGGGGACAGGGGCTTCCCTGCAACTAATGAAAAACTGTTTTTT.

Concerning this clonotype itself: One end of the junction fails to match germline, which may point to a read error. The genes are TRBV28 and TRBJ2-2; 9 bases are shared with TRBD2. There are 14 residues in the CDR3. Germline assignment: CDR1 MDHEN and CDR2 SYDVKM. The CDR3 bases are TGTGTCAGCACAGGCGGGAGGGACACCGGGGAGCTGTTTTTT. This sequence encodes CVSTGGRDTGELFF. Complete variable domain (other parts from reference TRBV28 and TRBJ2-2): DVKVTQSSRYLVKRTGEKVFLECVQDMDHENMFWYRQDPGLGLRLIYFSYDVKMKEKGDIPEGYSVSREKKERFSLILESASTNQTSMYLCVSTGGRDTGELFFGEGSRLTVL.

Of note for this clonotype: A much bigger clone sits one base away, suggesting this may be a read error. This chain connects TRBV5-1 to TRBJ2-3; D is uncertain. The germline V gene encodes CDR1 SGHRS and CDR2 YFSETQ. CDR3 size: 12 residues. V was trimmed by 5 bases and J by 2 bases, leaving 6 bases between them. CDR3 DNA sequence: TGCGCCAGCAGAGACTTCACAGATACGCAGTATTTT. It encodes CASRDFTDTQYF.

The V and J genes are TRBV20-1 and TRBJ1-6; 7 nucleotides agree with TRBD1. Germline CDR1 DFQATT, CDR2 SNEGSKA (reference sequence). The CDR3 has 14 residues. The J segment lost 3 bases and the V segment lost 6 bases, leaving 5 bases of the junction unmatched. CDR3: CSARRDSYNSPLHF. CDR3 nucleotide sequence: TGCAGTGCAAGGAGGGACAGCTATAATTCACCCCTCCACTTT.

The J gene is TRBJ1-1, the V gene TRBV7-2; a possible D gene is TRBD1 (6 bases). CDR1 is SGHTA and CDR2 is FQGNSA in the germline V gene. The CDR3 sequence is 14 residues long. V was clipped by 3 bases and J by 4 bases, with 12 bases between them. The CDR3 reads CASSLSGESTEAFF. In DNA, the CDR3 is TGTGCCAGCAGCTTGTCAGGGGAGAGCACTGAAGCTTTCTTT.

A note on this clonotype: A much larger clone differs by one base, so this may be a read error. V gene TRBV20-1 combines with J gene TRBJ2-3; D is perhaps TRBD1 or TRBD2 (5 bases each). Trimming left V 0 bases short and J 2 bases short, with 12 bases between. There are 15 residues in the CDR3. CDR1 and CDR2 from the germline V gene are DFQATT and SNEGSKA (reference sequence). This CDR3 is CSARDRDGITDTQYF. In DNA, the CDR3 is TGCAGTGCTAGAGATAGGGACGGAATCACAGATACGCAGTATTTT.

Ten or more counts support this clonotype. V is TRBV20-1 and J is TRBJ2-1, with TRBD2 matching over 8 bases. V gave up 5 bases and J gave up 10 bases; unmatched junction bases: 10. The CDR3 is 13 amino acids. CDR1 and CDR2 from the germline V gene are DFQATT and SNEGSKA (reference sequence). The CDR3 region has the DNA TGCAGTGCTCGGACTAGCATCCGCCCAGAGCAGTTCTTC. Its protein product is CSARTSIRPEQFF.

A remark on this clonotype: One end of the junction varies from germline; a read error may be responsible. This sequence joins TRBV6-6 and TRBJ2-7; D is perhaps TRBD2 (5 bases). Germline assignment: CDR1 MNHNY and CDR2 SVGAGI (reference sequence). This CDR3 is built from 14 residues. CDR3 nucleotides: TGTGTCAGCCGGGGTCCAGGTTCCCTACTTGAGCAGTACTTC. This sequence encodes CVSRGPGSLLEQYF.